The entry below describes one T cell receptor beta chain. Following a re-call of the 5' RACE reads, TCRdb has one entry per CDR3 protein and lacks DNA. Its clone listing holds 400,000 to 550,000 distinct CDR3 sequences. This entry is derived from a study of T cells expressing NK-cell markers. Sequencing input: blood T cells: a sorted CD56 or NKG2C T cell subset, CD4+ or CD8+ T cells, or bulk PBMC T cells (not recorded which). The TCR sequence derives from a woman aged 18 to 75 in good health.

CDR3 region: CASSPRLAPWEQYF. The chain joins TRBV6-1 to TRBJ2-7; TCRdb reports TRBD2, a call that lacks DNA to check it against. The CDR3 runs 14 residues. Germline V gene lookup returns CDR1 MNHNS and CDR2 SASEGT.